This paragraph covers one T cell receptor beta chain sequence. This CDR3 is 13 amino acids long. Germline lookup yields CDR1 SGHVS and CDR2 FQNEAQ. The ends were cut back, 0 bases at V and 7 bases at J, with 7 bases in the middle. The record originates from a study of blood T cells in healthy people across ages. It was with a sample-barcoded 5' primer and a J-beta primer mix that a second PCR of roughly 7 to 12 cycles was run. TCRdb called the 5' RACE reads again in MiXCR, with one record for every CDR3 protein. The data contain some 1,800,000 distinct CDR3 sequences, around 42% of them singletons. The chain employs TRBV7-8 and TRBJ2-1; D not certain. The receptor's source is a human donor in good health. Material: blood. The CDR3 protein is CASSLAYLNEQFF. CDR3 in DNA: TGTGCCAGCAGCTTAGCGTATTTGAATGAGCAGTTCTTC.